The rows below give T cell receptor beta chains drawn from one sample of a study of glioma-infiltrating T cells after dendritic cell vaccination. TCRdb's copy holds only in-frame clones and misses some; the assay was immunoSEQ multiplex PCR. The table lists 900 to 1,500 clones, 75% to 90% of them singletons. The sample here was tumor tissue, taken before dendritic cell vaccination. The receptors were gathered from a human donor with glioblastoma. CDR3s include the opening cysteine and the closing phenylalanine or tryptophan. D genes are given only for firm matches. Only some rows state a clone size, as once, few, many or a class for expanded clones.

>TRBD2|NA|TRBV6-4|TRBJ2-2
CASSLGLAGAGNTGELFF
TGTGCCAGCAGTCTCGGACTAGCGGGAGCGGGAAACACCGGGGAGCTGTTTTTT
>NA|NA|TRBV7-9|TRBJ2-7
CASSLEQGSDEQYF
TGTGCCAGCAGCCTCGAGCAGGGGTCGGACGAGCAGTACTTC
>TRBD1|NA|TRBV10-3|TRBJ2-7
CAISGGQGAYEQYF
TGTGCCATCAGTGGTGGGCAGGGGGCATACGAGCAGTACTTC
>NA|NA|TRBV4-3|TRBJ2-2
CASSHAGSTGELFF
TGCGCCAGCAGCCACGCAGGTAGCACCGGGGAGCTGTTTTTT
>NA|NA|TRBV5-6|TRBJ2-3
CASSLFRGTDTQYF
TGTGCCAGCAGCTTATTCAGGGGCACAGATACGCAGTATTTT
>TRBD1|NA|TRBV6-4|TRBJ1-4
CASSTGGENEKLFF
TGTGCCAGCAGCACAGGGGGAGAAAATGAAAAACTGTTTTTT
>TRBD2|few|TRBV7-8|TRBJ2-7
CASSFFAGDTYEQYF
TGTGCCAGCAGCTTCTTCGCGGGAGATACCTACGAGCAGTACTTC
>NA|NA|TRBV7-2|TRBJ2-7
CASTPVGASSYEQYF
TGTGCCAGCACCCCGGTGGGGGCCAGCTCCTACGAGCAGTACTTC
>TRBD1|NA|TRBV6-6|TRBJ1-5
CASSRDRDRGYQPQHF
TGTGCCAGCAGCCGGGACAGGGATAGAGGGTATCAGCCCCAGCATTTT
>TRBD2|NA|TRBV19|TRBJ2-3
CASSTTGTSSGRAQYF
TGTGCCAGTAGTACCACCGGGACTAGCAGCGGGCGCGCGCAGTATTTT
>TRBD2|NA|TRBV9|TRBJ2-1
CASSDGDGRAPFF
TGTGCCAGCAGCGACGGGGACGGGAGGGCCCCGTTCTTC
>TRBD2|few|TRBV12-5|TRBJ2-1
CASGGAVRERGYNEQFF
TGTGCTAGTGGTGGGGCCGTACGTGAGCGGGGTTACAATGAGCAGTTCTTC
>TRBD2|NA|TRBV4-1|TRBJ2-3
CASSQEYSLAGGAGDTQYF
TGCGCCAGCAGCCAAGAATATTCGCTAGCGGGTGGGGCGGGAGATACGCAGTATTTT
>TRBD1|NA|TRBV18|TRBJ1-5
CASSPGQRGQPQHF
TGTGCCAGCTCACCGGGACAGAGGGGTCAGCCCCAGCATTTT
>NA|NA|TRBV28|TRBJ1-1
CASSSPPGNTEAFF
TGTGCCAGCAGTTCCCCGCCAGGGAACACTGAAGCTTTCTTT
>NA|NA|TRBV23-1|TRBJ1-5
CASSQSVGGVGQPQHF
TGCGCCAGCAGTCAATCGGTTGGAGGGGTCGGCCAGCCCCAGCATTTT
>TRBD1|NA|TRBV14|TRBJ2-1
CASSLRTGGDEQFF
TGTGCCAGCAGCCTTCGGACAGGGGGGGATGAGCAGTTCTTC
>NA|NA|TRBV7-2|TRBJ2-7
CASRVGGMGEQYF
TGTGCCAGCAGAGTCGGAGGAATGGGGGAGCAGTACTTC
>TRBD2|NA|TRBV5-1|TRBJ2-7
CASSLAPLAGGEGEQYF
TGCGCCAGCAGCCTGGCCCCCCTAGCGGGTGGCGAGGGGGAGCAGTACTTC
>NA|NA|TRBV11-1|TRBJ2-3
CASSLGRAGTDTQYF
TGTGCCAGCAGCTTAGGGAGGGCGGGCACAGATACGCAGTATTTT
>NA|NA|TRBV18|TRBJ2-7
CASSPGEHIEQYF
TGTGCCAGCTCCCCAGGAGAGCATATAGAGCAGTACTTC
>NA|NA|TRBV10-3|TRBJ1-4
CAISTDRNEKLFF
TGTGCCATCAGTACAGACCGTAATGAAAAACTGTTTTTT
>TRBD2|NA|TRBV29-1|TRBJ2-4
CSVTRAGGPLDIQYF
TGCAGCGTAACACGGGCGGGAGGGCCTTTGGACATTCAGTACTTC
>TRBD1|NA|TRBV28|TRBJ1-3
CASRGGQPGNTIYF
TGTGCCAGCAGGGGGGGACAGCCAGGAAACACCATATATTTT
>NA|NA|TRBV5-1|TRBJ1-1
CASSLGGSGTRPTEAFF
TGCGCCAGCAGCTTGGGAGGATCTGGCACCCGCCCCACTGAAGCTTTCTTT
>TRBD2|NA|TRBV7-8|TRBJ2-5
CASSPGGLGETQYF
TGTGCCAGCAGCCCGGGAGGGCTCGGAGAGACCCAGTACTTC
>NA|NA|TRBV11-3|TRBJ2-1
CASSTDRGAKNEQFF
TGTGCCAGCAGCACCGATCGTGGGGCGAAAAATGAGCAGTTCTTC
>NA|NA|TRBV5-6|TRBJ2-3
CASSLPGSPTDTQYF
TGTGCCAGCAGCTTGCCCGGGAGTCCCACAGATACGCAGTATTTT
>TRBD2|NA|TRBV6-4|TRBJ2-2
CASSESSGSTGELFF
TGTGCCAGCAGTGAGAGTAGCGGGAGCACCGGGGAGCTGTTTTTT
>TRBD1|NA|TRBV27|TRBJ2-7
CASSRYTGGSYEQYF
TGTGCCAGCAGCCGTTACACAGGGGGGTCCTACGAGCAGTACTTC
>NA|NA|TRBV9|TRBJ2-7
CASSVERETTYEQYF
TGTGCCAGCAGCGTAGAGAGGGAGACCACCTACGAGCAGTACTTC
>NA|NA|TRBV5-6|TRBJ2-3
CANSWALGTNTDTQYF
TGTGCCAACAGCTGGGCACTAGGAACCAACACAGATACGCAGTATTTT
>TRBD2|NA|TRBV9|TRBJ2-3
CASSVAGFGGGRTDTQYF
TGTGCCAGCAGCGTAGCTGGATTCGGGGGAGGGCGGACAGATACGCAGTATTTT
>TRBD2|NA|TRBV15|TRBJ2-7
CATSGGLAGGSYEQYF
TGTGCCACCAGCGGAGGACTAGCGGGAGGCTCCTACGAGCAGTACTTC
>NA|NA|TRBV6-6|TRBJ2-5
CASSYSGAQETQYF
TGTGCCAGCAGTTACTCTGGGGCCCAAGAGACCCAGTACTTC
>TRBD1|NA|TRBV19|TRBJ2-7
CASSLRQGYEQYF
TGTGCCAGTAGTCTACGACAGGGCTACGAGCAGTACTTC
>NA|NA|TRBV5-6|TRBJ1-2
CASSLGRGNTYTF
TGTGCCAGCAGCTTGGGTAGGGGGAATACCTACACCTTC
>NA|few|TRBV7-9|TRBJ1-1
CASTLLQGKAFF
TGTGCCAGCACCCTACTCCAGGGTAAGGCTTTCTTT
>TRBD2|NA|TRBV19|TRBJ2-5
CASSKARTSGIQETQYF
TGTGCCAGTAGCAAGGCCAGGACTAGCGGGATACAAGAGACCCAGTACTTC
>TRBD2|once|TRBV5-1|TRBJ2-1
CASSSSGTSHNEQFF
TGCGCCAGCAGCTCTTCCGGGACTAGTCACAATGAGCAGTTCTTC
>NA|NA|TRBV7-8|TRBJ2-1
CASEDGQYNEQFF
TGTGCCAGCGAGGACGGACAGTACAATGAGCAGTTCTTC
>TRBD2|NA|TRBV9|TRBJ2-1
CASSARTSGGKGYYEQFF
TGTGCCAGCAGCGCCCGGACTAGCGGAGGCAAGGGGTACTATGAGCAGTTCTTC
>TRBD2|NA|TRBV11-2|TRBJ2-1
CASSFGTSRHYNEQFF
TGTGCCAGCAGCTTCGGGACTAGCCGTCACTACAATGAGCAGTTCTTC
>NA|NA|TRBV18|TRBJ1-2
CASSPPRTLLPNYGYTF
TGTGCCAGCTCACCACCCCGGACACTGTTACCTAACTATGGCTACACCTTC
>NA|NA|TRBV2|TRBJ1-6
CASSEGSLGDMNSPLHF
TGTGCCAGCAGTGAAGGTTCGTTAGGGGACATGAATTCACCCCTCCACTTT
>TRBD2|once|TRBV5-8|TRBJ2-7
CASSLTGTTYEQYF
TGTGCCAGCAGCTTAACCGGGACTACTTACGAGCAGTACTTC
>NA|NA|TRBV5-4|TRBJ1-2
CASSNRTGVYGYTF
TGTGCCAGCAGCAACCGTACAGGAGTCTATGGCTACACCTTC
>NA|NA|TRBV9|TRBJ2-1
CASSVADLAGVNEQFF
TGTGCCAGCAGCGTAGCTGATCTGGCCGGGGTCAATGAGCAGTTCTTC
>TRBD1|NA|TRBV27|TRBJ2-7
CATSGTGGYEQYF
TGTGCCACCTCCGGGACAGGGGGCTACGAGCAGTACTTC
>NA|NA|TRBV4-3|TRBJ2-6
CASSQDRGFGANVLTF
TGCGCCAGCAGCCAAGATCGGGGGTTCGGGGCCAACGTCCTGACTTTC
>TRBD2|NA|TRBV27|TRBJ2-7
CASRAQLGGFVEQYF
TGTGCCAGCAGAGCCCAACTGGGAGGGTTTGTCGAGCAGTACTTC
>NA|NA|TRBV27|TRBJ1-2
CASSFSTGTDGYTF
TGTGCCAGCAGTTTTTCTACAGGGACGGATGGCTACACCTTC
>TRBD1|NA|TRBV7-2|TRBJ1-4
CASSLGQGVEKLFF
TGTGCCAGCAGCTTAGGGCAGGGGGTCGAAAAACTGTTTTTT
>TRBD2|NA|TRBV5-1|TRBJ2-3
CASRTSGRREDTQYF
TGCGCCAGCAGGACTAGCGGCAGACGGGAAGATACGCAGTATTTT
>TRBD1|NA|TRBV5-1|TRBJ2-7
CASSFTGQPTYEQYF
TGCGCCAGCAGCTTCACGGGACAGCCAACCTACGAGCAGTACTTC
>NA|NA|TRBV6-5|TRBJ2-7
CASRTQGSPIVEQYF
TGTGCCAGCAGAACACAGGGCAGTCCCATAGTCGAGCAGTACTTC
>NA|NA|TRBV6-6|TRBJ2-7
CASSYSYRGSSYEQYF
TGTGCCAGCAGTTACTCGTATCGGGGGAGCTCCTACGAGCAGTACTTC